This record looks at one TCR beta chain sequence and its context. What it recognizes is unknown. Splitting of each subset's genomic DNA was done evenly across several immunoSEQ plates. Original data processing: Because ImmunoSEQ provided only junction sequences with no quality scores, the filtering differed. Measured with immunoSEQ multiplex PCR; TCRdb has only the in-frame clones, and not every one. Clonal size and the V and J genes are those of that table, whereas D and trimming came from the DNA. The sample holds 2 million to 2.5 million clones, more than 85% seen once. This specimen comes from a study of shared clonotypes between healthy human individuals. V shed 6 bases and J shed 11 bases, with 23 bases lying between them. The germline V gene has CDR1 MNHNS and CDR2 SASEGT. The CDR3 is made up of 15 amino acids. The study, taken as a whole, reports: Represented genetic and exposure-history diversity was restricted by having few donors.

All participating donors were Caucasian adults from Nashville, Tennessee. Sequenced input: naive CD4+ T cells from PBMCs. This sample's subset: CD45RA+ positively selected. The chain is built from TRBV6-1 and TRBJ1-5; TRBD1 might be the D (5 bases). The sequence came from a man between 18 and 29 years old in good health. Some clones in this sample may be carry-over from other donors' samples. The CDR3 nucleotides read TGTGCCAGCAGGGAGGGAAGTGGGAGGGGTACAGCCCAGCATTTT. As protein: CASREGSGRGTAQHF.